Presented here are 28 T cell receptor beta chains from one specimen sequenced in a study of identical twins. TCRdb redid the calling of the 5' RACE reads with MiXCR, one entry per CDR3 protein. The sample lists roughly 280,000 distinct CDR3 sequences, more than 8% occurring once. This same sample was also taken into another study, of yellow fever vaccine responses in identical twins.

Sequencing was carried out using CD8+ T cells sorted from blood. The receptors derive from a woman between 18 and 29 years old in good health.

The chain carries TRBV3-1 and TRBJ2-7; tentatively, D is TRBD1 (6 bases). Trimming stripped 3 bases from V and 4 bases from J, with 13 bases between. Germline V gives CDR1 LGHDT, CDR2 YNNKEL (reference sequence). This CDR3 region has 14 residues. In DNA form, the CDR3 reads TGTGCCAGCAGCCAGGGACACATTTTATACGAGCAGTACTTC. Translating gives CASSQGHILYEQYF.

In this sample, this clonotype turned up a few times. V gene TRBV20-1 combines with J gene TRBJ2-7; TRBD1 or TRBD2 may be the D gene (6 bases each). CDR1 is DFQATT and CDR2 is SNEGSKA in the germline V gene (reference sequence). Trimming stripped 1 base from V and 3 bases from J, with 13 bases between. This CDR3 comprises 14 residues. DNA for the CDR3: TGCAGTGCTAGAGTGATAGGGGGAGGCTACGAGCAGTACTTC. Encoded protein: CSARVIGGGYEQYF.

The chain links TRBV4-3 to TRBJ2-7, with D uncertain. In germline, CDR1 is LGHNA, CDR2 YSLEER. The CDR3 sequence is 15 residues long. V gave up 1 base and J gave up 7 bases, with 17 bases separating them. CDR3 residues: CASSQGNGPGWEQYF. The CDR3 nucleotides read TGCGCCAGCAGCCAAGGAAACGGGCCCGGGTGGGAGCAGTACTTC.

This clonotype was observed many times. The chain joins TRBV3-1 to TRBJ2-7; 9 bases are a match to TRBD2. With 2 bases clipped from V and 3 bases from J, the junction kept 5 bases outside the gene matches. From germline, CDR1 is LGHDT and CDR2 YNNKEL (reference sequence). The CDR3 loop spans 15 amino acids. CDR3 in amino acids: CASSQNRLAVYEQYF. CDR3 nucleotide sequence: TGTGCCAGCAGCCAAAACCGACTAGCGGTCTACGAGCAGTACTTC.

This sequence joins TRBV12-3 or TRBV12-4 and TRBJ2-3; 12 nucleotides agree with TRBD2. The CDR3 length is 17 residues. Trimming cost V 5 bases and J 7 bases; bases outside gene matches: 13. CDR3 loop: CASSPPNLAGGRYTQYF. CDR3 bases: TGTGCCAGCAGTCCTCCCAACCTAGCGGGGGGGAGGTATACGCAGTATTTT.

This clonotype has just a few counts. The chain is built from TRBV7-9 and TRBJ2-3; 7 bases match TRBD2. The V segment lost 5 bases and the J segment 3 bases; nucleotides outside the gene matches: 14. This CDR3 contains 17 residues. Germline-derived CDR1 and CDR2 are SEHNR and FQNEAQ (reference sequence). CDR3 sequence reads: CASSQTLMSGETDTQYF. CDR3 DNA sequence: TGTGCCAGCAGCCAAACACTAATGAGCGGGGAGACAGATACGCAGTATTTT.

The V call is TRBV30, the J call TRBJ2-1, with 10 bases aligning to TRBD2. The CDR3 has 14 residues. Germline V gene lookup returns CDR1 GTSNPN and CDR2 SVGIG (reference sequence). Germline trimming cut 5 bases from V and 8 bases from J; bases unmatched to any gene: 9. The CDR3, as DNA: TGTGCCTGGGAAGCGGGAGGGCCGGGAGATGAGCAGTTCTTC. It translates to CAWEAGGPGDEQFF.

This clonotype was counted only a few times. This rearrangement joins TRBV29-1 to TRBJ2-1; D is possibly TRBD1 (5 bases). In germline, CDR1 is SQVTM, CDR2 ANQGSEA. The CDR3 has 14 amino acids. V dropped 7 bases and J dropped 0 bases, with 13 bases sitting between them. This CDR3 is CSADRLLSYNEQFF. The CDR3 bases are TGCAGCGCCGACAGACTTCTCTCCTACAATGAGCAGTTCTTC.

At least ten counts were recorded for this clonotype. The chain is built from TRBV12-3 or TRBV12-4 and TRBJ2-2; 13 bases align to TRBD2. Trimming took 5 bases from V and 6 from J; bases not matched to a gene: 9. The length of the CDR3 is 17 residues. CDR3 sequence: CASSLGLAGVGAGELFF. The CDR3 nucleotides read TGTGCCAGCAGTCTCGGACTAGCGGGAGTTGGGGCCGGGGAGCTGTTTTTT.

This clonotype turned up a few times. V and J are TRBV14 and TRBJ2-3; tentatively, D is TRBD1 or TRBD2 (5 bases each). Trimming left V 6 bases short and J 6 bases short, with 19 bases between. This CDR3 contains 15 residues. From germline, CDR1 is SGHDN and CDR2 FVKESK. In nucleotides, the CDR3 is TGTGCCAGCAGTAACGGGACCCGAATCCGGGATACGCAGTATTTT. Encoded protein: CASSNGTRIRDTQYF.

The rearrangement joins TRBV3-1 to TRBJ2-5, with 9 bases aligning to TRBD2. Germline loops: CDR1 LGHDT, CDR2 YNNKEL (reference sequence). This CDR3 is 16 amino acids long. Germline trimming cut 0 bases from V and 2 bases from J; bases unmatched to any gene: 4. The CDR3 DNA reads TGTGCCAGCAGCCAAGAAACTAGCGGGCTTCAAGAGACCCAGTACTTC. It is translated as CASSQETSGLQETQYF.

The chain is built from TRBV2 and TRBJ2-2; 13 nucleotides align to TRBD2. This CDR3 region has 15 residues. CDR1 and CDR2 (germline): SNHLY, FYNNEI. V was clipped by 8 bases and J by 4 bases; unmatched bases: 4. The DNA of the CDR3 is TGTGCCAGCGGAGGACTAGCGGGAGTCACCGGGGAGCTGTTTTTT. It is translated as CASGGLAGVTGELFF.

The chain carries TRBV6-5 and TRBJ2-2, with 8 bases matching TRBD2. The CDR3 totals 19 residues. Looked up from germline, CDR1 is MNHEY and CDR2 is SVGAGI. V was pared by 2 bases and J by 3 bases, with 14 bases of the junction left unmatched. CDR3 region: CASSYTPVVSGKYTGELFF. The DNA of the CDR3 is TGTGCCAGCAGTTACACCCCTGTTGTTAGCGGGAAATACACCGGGGAGCTGTTTTTT.

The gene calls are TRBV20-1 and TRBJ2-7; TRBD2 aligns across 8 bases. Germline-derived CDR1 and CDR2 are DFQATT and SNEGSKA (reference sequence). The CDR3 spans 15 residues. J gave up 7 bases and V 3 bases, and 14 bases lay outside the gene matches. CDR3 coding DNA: TGCAGTGCTAGCCCCCCCGGGGGGGGCTTATTTGAGCAGTACTTC. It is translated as CSASPPGGGLFEQYF.

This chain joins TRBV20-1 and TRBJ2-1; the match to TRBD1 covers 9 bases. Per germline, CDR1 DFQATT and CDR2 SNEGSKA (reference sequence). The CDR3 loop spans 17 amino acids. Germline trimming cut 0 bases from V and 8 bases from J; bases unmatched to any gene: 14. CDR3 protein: CSARDRNRGQGMHEQFF. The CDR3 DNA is TGCAGTGCTAGAGATCGGAATAGGGGACAGGGCATGCATGAGCAGTTCTTC.

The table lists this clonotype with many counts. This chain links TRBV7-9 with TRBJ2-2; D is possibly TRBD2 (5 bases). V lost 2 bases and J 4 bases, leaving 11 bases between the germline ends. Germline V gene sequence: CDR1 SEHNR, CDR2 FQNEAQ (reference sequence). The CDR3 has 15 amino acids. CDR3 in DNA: TGTGCCAGCAGCTTAATGGCAGGAGGCACCGGGGAGCTGTTTTTT. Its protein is CASSLMAGGTGELFF. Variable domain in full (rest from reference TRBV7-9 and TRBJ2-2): DTGVSQNPRHKITKRGQNVTFRCDPISEHNRLYWYRQTLGQGPEFLTYFQNEAQLEKSRLLSDRFSAERPKGSFSTLEIQRTEQGDSAMYLCASSLMAGGTGELFFGEGSRLTVL.

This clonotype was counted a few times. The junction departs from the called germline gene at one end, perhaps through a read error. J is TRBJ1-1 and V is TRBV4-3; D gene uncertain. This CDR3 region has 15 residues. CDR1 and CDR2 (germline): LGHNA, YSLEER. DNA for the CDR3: TGCGCCAGCAGCCAAGATGCACTCTCGAACACTGAAGCGTTCTTT. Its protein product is CASSQDALSNTEAFF.

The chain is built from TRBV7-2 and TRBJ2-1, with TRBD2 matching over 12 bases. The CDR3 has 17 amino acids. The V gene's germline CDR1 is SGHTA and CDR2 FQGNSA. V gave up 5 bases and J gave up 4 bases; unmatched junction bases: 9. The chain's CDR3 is CASSRIGLAGMYNEQFF. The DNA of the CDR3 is TGTGCCAGCAGCCGTATCGGACTAGCGGGAATGTACAATGAGCAGTTCTTC.

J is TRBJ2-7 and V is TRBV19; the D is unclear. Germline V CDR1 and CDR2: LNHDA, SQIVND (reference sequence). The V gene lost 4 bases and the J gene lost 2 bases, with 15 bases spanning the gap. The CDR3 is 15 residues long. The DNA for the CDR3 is TGTGCCAGTAGTACCCGCCCCTACGGAGCCTACGAGCAGTACTTC. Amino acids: CASSTRPYGAYEQYF.

The CDR3, as DNA: TGCGCCAGCAGCCAAGATTATGTTAGCTCCTACGAGCAGTACTTC. Encoded protein: CASSQDYVSSYEQYF. The chain couples TRBV4-3 to TRBJ2-7; no definite D call. The CDR3 sequence is 15 residues long. Germline lookup yields CDR1 LGHNA and CDR2 YSLEER. V lost 0 bases and J lost 0, with 9 bases in between.

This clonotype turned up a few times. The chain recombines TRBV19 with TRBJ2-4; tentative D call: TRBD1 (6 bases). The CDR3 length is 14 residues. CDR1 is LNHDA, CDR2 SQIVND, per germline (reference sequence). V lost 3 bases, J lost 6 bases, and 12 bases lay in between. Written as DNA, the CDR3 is TGTGCCAGTAGTATTTTAGGGACATCAAACATTCAGTACTTC. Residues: CASSILGTSNIQYF.

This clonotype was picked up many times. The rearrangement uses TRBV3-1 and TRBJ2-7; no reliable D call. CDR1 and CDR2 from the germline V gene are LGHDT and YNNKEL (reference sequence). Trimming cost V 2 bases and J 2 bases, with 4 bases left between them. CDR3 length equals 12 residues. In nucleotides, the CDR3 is TGTGCCAGCAGCCAACGCCCCTACGAGCAGTACTTC. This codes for CASSQRPYEQYF.

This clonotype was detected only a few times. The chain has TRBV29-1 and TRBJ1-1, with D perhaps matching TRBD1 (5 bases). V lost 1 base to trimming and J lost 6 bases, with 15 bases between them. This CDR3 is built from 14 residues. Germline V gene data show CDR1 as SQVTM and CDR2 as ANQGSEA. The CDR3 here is CSVEGGLGGAEAFF. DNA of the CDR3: TGCAGCGTTGAAGGGGGACTTGGTGGAGCTGAAGCTTTCTTT. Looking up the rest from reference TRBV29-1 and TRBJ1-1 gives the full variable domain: SAVISQKPSRDICQRGTSLTIQCQVDSQVTMMFWYRQQPGQSLTLIATANQGSEATYESGFVIDKFPISRPNLTFSTLTVSNMSPEDSSIYLCSVEGGLGGAEAFFGQGTRLTVV.

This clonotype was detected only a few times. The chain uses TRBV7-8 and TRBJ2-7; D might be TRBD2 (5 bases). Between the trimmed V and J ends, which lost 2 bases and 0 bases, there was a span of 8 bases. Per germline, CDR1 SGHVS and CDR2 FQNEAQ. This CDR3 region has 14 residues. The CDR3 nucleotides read TGTGCCAGCAGCTTACGGGGATACTCCTACGAGCAGTACTTC. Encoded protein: CASSLRGYSYEQYF.

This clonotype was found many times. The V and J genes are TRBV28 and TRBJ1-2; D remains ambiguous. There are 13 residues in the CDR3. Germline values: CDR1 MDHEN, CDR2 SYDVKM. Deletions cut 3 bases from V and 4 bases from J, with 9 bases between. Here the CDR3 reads CASSLEVSYGYTF. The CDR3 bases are TGTGCCAGCAGTTTGGAAGTGAGCTATGGCTACACCTTC.

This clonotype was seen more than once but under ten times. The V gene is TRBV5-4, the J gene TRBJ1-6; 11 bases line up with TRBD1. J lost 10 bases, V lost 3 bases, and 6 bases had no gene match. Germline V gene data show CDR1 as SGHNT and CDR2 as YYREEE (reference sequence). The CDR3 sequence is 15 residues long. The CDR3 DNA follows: TGTGCCAGCAGCTCCCCCGGGGACAGGGGGTCACCCCTCCACTTT. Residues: CASSSPGDRGSPLHF.

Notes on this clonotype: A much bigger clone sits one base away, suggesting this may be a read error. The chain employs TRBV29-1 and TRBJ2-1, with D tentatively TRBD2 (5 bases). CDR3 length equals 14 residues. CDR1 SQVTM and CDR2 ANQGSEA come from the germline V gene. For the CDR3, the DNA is TGCAGCGTTGAGCACAGCGGCTCCTACAATGGGCAGTTCTTC. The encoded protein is CSVEHSGSYNGQFF.

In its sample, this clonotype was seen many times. The chain's CDR3 is CAIEDRGSGGYTF. The CDR3 DNA reads TGTGCCATAGAGGACAGGGGTTCGGGGGGCTACACCTTC. The chain carries TRBV10-3 and TRBJ1-2; 9 nucleotides match TRBD1. The CDR3 runs 13 residues. The ends lost 9 bases at V and 8 bases at J; junction bases unmatched: 10. In germline, CDR1 is ENHRY, CDR2 SYGVKD.